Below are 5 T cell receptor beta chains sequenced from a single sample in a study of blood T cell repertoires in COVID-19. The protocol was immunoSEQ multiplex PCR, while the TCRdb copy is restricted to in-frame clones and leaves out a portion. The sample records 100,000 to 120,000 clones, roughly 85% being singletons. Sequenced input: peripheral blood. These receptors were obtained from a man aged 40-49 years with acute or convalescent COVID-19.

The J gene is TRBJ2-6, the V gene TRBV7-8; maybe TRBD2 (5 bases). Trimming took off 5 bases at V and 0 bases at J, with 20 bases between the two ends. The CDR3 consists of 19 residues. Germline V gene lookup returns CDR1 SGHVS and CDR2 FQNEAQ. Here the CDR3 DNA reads TGTGCCAGCAGCCCCTCTCGGGTGCGGGTTAGCTCTGGGGCCAACGTCCTGACTTTC. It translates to CASSPSRVRVSSGANVLTF.

The chain's CDR3 is CASSRPTGLNTEAFF. The CDR3 DNA reads as TGTGCCAGCAGCCGACCGACAGGGCTTAACACTGAAGCTTTCTTT. This sequence joins TRBV14 and TRBJ1-1; 7 nucleotides line up with TRBD1. Germline assignment: CDR1 SGHDN and CDR2 FVKESK. The CDR3 loop spans 15 amino acids. V trimming: 4 bases; J trimming: 2 bases; junction bases outside the gene matches: 7.

For the CDR3, the DNA is TGCAGCGTCACAGGGGCTGGGGCCAACGTCCTGACTTTC. Its translation: CSVTGAGANVLTF. V usage is TRBV29-1 and J usage is TRBJ2-6, with 7 bases identical to TRBD1. The junction had 1 base not matched to a gene; V was cut back by 6 bases and J by 2 bases. Germline-derived CDR1 and CDR2 are SQVTM and ANQGSEA. The CDR3 loop spans 13 amino acids. Together with reference TRBV29-1 and TRBJ2-6, the CDR3 gives the full variable domain: SAVISQKPSRDICQRGTSLTIQCQVDSQVTMMFWYRQQPGQSLTLIATANQGSEATYESGFVIDKFPISRPNLTFSTLTVSNMSPEDSSIYLCSVTGAGANVLTFGAGSRLTVL.

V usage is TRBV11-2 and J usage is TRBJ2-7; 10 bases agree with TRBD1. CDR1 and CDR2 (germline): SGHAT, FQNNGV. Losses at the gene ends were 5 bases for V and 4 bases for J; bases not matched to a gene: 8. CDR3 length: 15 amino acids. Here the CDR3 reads CASSAQTGGGYEQYF. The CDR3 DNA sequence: TGTGCCAGCAGCGCCCAGACAGGGGGCGGGTACGAGCAGTACTTC.

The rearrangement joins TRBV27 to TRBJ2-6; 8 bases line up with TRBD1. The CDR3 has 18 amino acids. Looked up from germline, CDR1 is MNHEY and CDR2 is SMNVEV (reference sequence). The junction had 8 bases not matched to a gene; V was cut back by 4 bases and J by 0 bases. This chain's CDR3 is CASSYGRDRSSGANVLTF. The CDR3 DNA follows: TGTGCCAGCAGTTATGGCAGGGACAGGTCCTCTGGGGCCAACGTCCTGACTTTC.